Sequencing of this TCR beta chain was carried out in a study of blood T cell repertoires in COVID-19 (dated by TCRdb to the early 2020s). Turning to the overall study: Samples covering the acute and convalescent phases of COVID-19 were provided by collaborators in the United States, Italy and Spain. The sample metadata nearly always contained a de-identified subject ID, COVID-19 status, age in years and sex. Deeply sampled blood TCRbeta repertoires from subjects exposed to, actively infected with, or recovered from COVID-19 were included in the dataset. Samples came from the ongoing ImmuneRACE study (first 160 participants) plus 1,254 subjects from 6 global collaborators. The prospective study material was composed of cDNA or gDNA derived from T cells, B-cell-depleted T cells, or PBMCs. Where available, HLA class I and class II types were obtained from metadata supplied by the sample provider rather than from assay-based typing. A freely available public database, intended as a resource for researchers studying the immune response to SARS-CoV-2, is where the repertoires were released. Findings and caveats that apply to the study as a whole: How much clinical and demographic metadata was included differed by source and by participant, and the metadata was provided uncurated.

Whole blood was collected in K2EDTA tubes by collaborating institutions according to the institutions' own protocols. Collaborator samples were shipped for TCRbeta analysis as frozen whole blood, isolated PBMCs, or DNA extracted from either sample type. V drops 3 bases and J drops 5 bases, leaving 13 bases in between. For CDR1 and CDR2, the germline V gene (reference sequence) lists LGHDT and YNNKEL. The CDR3 runs 15 residues from the cysteine to the phenylalanine. Only the CDR3 region is kept as DNA, spanning 45 bases read in frame from base 1. The immunoSEQ Assay, a bias-controlled multiplex PCR, was used to amplify TCRbeta CDR3 regions from genomic DNA. In the paper's pipeline: The number of nucleated cells in each sample was estimated from the amplification of reference gene primers within the assay. Sequence reads were collapsed and filtered to measure the absolute abundance of every unique TCRbeta CDR3 rearrangement. For each sample, productive Simpson clonality was calculated as the square root of Simpson's diversity index across productive rearrangements. Sourced from immuneACCESS, this table was stored by TCRdb with only in-frame sequences that have V and J called. A share of the clones is absent; for the studies checked, an unresolved V gene accounts for under half, and the remainder has no known explanation. The DNA gave D and trimming, while V, J and clone size come from that table. In this sample the table shows 150,000 or so clones, around 85% of which occur a single time. The ten biggest clones cover roughly 3% of the sample.

Note on this clone: The antigen it binds to is not known. No much larger clonotype is one base removed from it; base qualities were not supplied.

The receptor was derived from a woman older than 75 with acute or convalescent COVID-19. The chain employs TRBV3-1 (or the pseudogene TRBV3-2) and TRBJ1-4; no confident D gene assignment can be made. The sequenced sample was peripheral blood. The CDR3 reads as follows: CASSHEGVRNEKLFF. The bases read TGTGCCAGCAGCCACGAAGGAGTCAGAAATGAAAAACTGTTTTTT.